The clone carrying this T cell receptor beta chain was counted ten times or more. Its antigen is still unknown. The germline V and J ends were trimmed by 1 base and 0 bases, with 7 bases remaining between them. The CDR3 has 15 residues. Germline V gene data show CDR1 as SNHLY and CDR2 as FYNNEI. The protocol attached unique molecular identifiers to individual cDNA molecules. TCRdb redid the calling of the 5' RACE reads with MiXCR, one entry per CDR3 protein. Of roughly 50,000 distinct CDR3 sequences in the sample, 7.7% were seen once. The data were taken from a study of early T cells in non-severe SARS-CoV-2 infection. Study-level information: Unsorted whole-blood RNA was sequenced in bulk, leaving chains unpaired.

Regarding the study as a whole: CD4 and private specificities were missed by VDJdb matching, which favored anti-spike CD8 responses.

What was sequenced was whole blood. The chain employs TRBV2 and TRBJ1-5, with no clear D. This TCR came from an adult who was a healthcare worker with PCR-confirmed SARS-CoV-2 infection or an uninfected control (not recorded which). The CDR3, as DNA: TGTGCCAGCAGTGAAGGGCACAATAGCAATCAGCCCCAGCATTTT. Protein: CASSEGHNSNQPQHF.